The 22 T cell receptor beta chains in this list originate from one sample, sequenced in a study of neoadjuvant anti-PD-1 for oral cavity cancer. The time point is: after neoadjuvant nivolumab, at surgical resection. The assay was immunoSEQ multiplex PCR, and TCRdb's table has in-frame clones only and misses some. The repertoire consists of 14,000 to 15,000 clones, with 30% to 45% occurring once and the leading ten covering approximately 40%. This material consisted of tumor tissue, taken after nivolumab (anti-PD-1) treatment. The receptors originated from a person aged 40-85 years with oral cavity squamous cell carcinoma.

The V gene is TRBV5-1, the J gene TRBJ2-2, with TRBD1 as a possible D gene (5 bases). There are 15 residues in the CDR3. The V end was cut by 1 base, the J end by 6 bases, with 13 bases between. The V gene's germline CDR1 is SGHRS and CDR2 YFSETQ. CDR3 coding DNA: TGCGCCAGCAGCTTGTCCAGGGATCGGTCCGGGGAGCTGTTTTTT. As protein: CASSLSRDRSGELFF.

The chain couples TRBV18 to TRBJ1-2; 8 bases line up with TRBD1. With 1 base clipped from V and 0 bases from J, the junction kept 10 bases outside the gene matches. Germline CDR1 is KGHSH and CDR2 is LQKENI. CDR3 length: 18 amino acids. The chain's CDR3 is CASSPLRTGSSTNYGYTF. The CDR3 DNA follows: TGTGCCAGCTCACCACTTAGGACAGGGAGTTCAACTAACTATGGCTACACCTTC.

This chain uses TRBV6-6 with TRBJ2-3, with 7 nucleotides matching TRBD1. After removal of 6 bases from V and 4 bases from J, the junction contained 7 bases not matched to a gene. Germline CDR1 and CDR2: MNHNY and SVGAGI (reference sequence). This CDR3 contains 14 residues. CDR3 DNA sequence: TGTGCCAGCAGCAACAGGGGTGGCCCAGATACGCAGTATTTT. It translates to CASSNRGGPDTQYF.

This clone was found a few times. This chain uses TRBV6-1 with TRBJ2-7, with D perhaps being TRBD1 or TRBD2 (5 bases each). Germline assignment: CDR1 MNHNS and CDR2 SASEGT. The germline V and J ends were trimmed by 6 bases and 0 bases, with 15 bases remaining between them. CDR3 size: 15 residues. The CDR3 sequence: CASSRGSTFSYEQYF. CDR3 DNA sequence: TGTGCCAGCAGCCGGGGCAGCACTTTCTCCTACGAGCAGTACTTC.

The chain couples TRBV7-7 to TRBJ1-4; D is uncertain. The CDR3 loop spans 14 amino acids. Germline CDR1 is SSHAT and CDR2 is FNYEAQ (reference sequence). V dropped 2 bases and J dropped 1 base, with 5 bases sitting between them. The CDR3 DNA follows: TGTGCCAGCAGCTTACAAGGAACTAATGAAAAACTGTTTTTT. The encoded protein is CASSLQGTNEKLFF.

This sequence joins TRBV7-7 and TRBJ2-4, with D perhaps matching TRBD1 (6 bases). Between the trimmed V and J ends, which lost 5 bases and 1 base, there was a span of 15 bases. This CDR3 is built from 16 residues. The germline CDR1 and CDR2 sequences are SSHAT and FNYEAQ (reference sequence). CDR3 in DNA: TGTGCCAGCAGCAGGAAGGGGGTAACGGCCAAAAACATTCAGTACTTC. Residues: CASSRKGVTAKNIQYF.

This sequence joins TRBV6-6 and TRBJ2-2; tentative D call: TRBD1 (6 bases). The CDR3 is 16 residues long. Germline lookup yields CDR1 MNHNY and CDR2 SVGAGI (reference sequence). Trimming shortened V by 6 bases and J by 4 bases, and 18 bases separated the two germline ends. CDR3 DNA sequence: TGTGCCAGCAGCTCGAACACCAGGGGCACCACCGGGGAGCTGTTTTTT. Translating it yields CASSSNTRGTTGELFF.

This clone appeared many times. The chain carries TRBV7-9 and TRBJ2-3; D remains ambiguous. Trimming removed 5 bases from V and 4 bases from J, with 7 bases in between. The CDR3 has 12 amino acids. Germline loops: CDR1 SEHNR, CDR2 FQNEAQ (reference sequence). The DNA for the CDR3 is TGTGCCAGCAGCCGGCGGTCAGATACGCAGTATTTT. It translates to CASSRRSDTQYF. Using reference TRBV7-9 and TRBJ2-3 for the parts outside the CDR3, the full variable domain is DTGVSQNPRHKITKRGQNVTFRCDPISEHNRLYWYRQTLGQGPEFLTYFQNEAQLEKSRLLSDRFSAERPKGSFSTLEIQRTEQGDSAMYLCASSRRSDTQYFGPGTRLTVL.

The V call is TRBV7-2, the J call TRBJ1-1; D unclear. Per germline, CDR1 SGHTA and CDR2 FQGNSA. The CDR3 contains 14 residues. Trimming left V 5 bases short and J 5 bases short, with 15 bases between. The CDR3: CASSQRASGTEAFF. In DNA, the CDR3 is TGTGCCAGCAGCCAAAGGGCCAGCGGGACTGAAGCTTTCTTT.

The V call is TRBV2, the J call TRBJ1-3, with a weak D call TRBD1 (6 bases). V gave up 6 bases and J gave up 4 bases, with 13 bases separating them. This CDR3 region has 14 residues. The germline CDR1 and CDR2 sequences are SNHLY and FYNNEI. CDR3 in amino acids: CASSAGTLGNTIYF. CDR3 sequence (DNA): TGTGCCAGCAGCGCCGGGACACTCGGAAACACCATATATTTT.

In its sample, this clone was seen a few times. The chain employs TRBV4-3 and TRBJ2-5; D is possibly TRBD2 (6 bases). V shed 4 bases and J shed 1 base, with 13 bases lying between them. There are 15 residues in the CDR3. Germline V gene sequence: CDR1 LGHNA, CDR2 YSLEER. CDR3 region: CASSRLGGSQETQYF. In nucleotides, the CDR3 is TGCGCCAGCAGCCGACTAGGAGGGTCCCAAGAGACCCAGTACTTC.

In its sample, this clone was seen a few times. The CDR3: CASSLGGEAYEQYF. DNA for the CDR3: TGTGCCAGCAGCTTAGGTGGGGAGGCCTACGAGCAGTACTTC. The J gene is TRBJ2-7, the V gene TRBV7-2; D may be TRBD2 (6 bases). The germline CDR1 and CDR2 sequences are SGHTA and FQGNSA. Between the trimmed V and J ends, which lost 1 base and 2 bases, there was a span of 9 bases. This CDR3 spans 14 amino acids. Full variable domain (outside the CDR3, taken from reference TRBV7-2 and TRBJ2-7): GAGVSQSPSNKVTEKGKDVELRCDPISGHTALYWYRQSLGQGLEFLIYFQGNSAPDKSGLPSDRFSAERTGGSVSTLTIQRTQQEDSAVYLCASSLGGEAYEQYFGPGTRLTVT.

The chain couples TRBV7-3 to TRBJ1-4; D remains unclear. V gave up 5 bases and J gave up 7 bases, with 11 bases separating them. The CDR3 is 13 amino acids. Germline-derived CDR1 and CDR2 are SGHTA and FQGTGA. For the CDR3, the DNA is TGTGCCAGCAGCATCGGGTCGGGTGAAAAACTGTTTTTT. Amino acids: CASSIGSGEKLFF. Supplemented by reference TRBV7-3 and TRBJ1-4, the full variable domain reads GAGVSQTPSNKVTEKGKYVELRCDPISGHTALYWYRQSLGQGPEFLIYFQGTGAADDSGLPNDRFFAVRPEGSVSTLKIQRTERGDSAVYLCASSIGSGEKLFFGSGTQLSVL.

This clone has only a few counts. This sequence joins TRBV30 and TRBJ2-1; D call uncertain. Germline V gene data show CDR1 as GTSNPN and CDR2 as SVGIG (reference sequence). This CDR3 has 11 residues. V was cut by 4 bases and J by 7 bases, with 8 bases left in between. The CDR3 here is CAWMKGNEQFF. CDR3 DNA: TGTGCCTGGATGAAGGGAAATGAGCAGTTCTTC.

CDR3 amino acids: CASSLAGESYEQYF. CDR3 nucleotides: TGTGCCAGCAGCTTGGCGGGAGAGTCCTACGAGCAGTACTTC. The chain is built from TRBV5-4 and TRBJ2-7; D possibly corresponds to TRBD2 (6 bases). The CDR3 has 14 amino acids. Germline V lookup: CDR1 SGHNT, CDR2 YYREEE (reference sequence). V lost 0 bases and J lost 1, with 8 bases in between.

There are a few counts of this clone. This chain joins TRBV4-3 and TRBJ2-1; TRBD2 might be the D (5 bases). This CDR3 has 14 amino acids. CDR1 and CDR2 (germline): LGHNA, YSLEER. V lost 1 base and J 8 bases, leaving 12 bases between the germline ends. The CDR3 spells CASSQVLDFDEQFF. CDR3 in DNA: TGCGCCAGCAGCCAAGTATTGGACTTCGATGAGCAGTTCTTC.

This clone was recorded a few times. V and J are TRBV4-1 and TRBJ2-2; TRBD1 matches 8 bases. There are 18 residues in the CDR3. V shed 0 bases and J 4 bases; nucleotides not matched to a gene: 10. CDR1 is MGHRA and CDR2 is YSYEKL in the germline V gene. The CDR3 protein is CASSQDPRQGTATGELFF. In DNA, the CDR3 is TGCGCCAGCAGCCAAGATCCGAGACAGGGGACCGCCACCGGGGAGCTGTTTTTT.

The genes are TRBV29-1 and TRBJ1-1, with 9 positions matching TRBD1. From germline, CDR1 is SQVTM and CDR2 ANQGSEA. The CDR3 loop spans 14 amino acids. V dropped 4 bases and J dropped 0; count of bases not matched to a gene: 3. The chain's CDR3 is CSVGTGVLNTEAFF. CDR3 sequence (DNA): TGCAGCGTTGGGACAGGGGTCCTGAACACTGAAGCTTTCTTT.

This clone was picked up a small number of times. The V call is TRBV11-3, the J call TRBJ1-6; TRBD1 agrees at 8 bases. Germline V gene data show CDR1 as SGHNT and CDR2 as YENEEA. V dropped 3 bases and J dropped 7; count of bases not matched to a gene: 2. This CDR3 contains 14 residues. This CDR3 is CASSLGQENSPLHF. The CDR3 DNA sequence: TGTGCCAGCAGCTTGGGACAGGAAAATTCACCCCTCCACTTT.

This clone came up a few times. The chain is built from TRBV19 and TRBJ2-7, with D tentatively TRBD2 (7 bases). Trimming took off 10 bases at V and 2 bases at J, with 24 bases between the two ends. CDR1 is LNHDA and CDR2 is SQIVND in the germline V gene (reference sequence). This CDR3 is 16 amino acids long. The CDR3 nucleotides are TGTGCCACCGCCCTGGGGGCGGGGGCGATCCCCTACGAGCAGTACTTC. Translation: CATALGAGAIPYEQYF.

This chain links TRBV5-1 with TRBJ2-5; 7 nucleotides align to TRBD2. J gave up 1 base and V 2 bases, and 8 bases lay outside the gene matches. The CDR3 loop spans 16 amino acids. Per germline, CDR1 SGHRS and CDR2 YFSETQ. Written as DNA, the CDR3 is TGCGCCAGCAGCTTCGCGGGGGACTACCGCCAAGAGACCCAGTACTTC. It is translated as CASSFAGDYRQETQYF.

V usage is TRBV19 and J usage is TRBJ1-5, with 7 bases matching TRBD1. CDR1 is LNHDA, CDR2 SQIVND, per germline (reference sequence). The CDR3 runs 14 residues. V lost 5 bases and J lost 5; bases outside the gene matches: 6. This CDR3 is CASSLQGRHQPQHF. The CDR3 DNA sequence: TGTGCCAGTAGTCTACAGGGGAGGCATCAGCCCCAGCATTTT.